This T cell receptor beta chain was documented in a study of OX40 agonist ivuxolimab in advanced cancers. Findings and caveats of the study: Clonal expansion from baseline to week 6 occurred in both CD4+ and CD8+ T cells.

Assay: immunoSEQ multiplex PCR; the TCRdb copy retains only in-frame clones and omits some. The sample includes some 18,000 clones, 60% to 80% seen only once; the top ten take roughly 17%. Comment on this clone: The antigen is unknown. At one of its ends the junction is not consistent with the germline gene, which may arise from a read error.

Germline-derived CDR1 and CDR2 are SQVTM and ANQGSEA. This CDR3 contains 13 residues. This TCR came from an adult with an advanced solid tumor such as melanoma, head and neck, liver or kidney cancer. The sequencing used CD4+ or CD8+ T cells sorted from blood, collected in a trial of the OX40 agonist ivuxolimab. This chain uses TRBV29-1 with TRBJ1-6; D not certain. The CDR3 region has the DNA TGCAGCGTCGCAGATTCGTATAATTCAGCCCTCCACTTT. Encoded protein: CSVADSYNSALHF.